This T cell receptor beta chain was sequenced during a study of blood T cell repertoires in COVID-19 (dated by TCRdb to 2020 to 2022). Background for the entire study: Collaborator samples came from the United States, Italy and Spain and covered acute and convalescent phases of COVID-19. The material from the prospective study consisted of cDNA or gDNA derived from T cells, B-cell-depleted T cells, or PBMCs. Subjects who had been exposed to COVID-19, were actively infected with it, or had recovered from it provided the deeply sampled blood TCRbeta repertoires that made up the dataset. The repertoires were released in a freely available public database meant as a resource for research on the immune response to SARS-CoV-2. The samples were drawn from two sources: the first 160 participants of the ongoing ImmuneRACE study, and 1,000 to 1,500 subjects contributed by 6 global collaborators. Nearly every sample came with metadata listing a de-identified subject ID, COVID-19 status, age in years and sex. Where HLA class I and class II types were available, the types were taken from metadata supplied by the sample provider, not from assay-based typing. General conclusions and limits of the study: The amount of clinical and demographic metadata varied by source and participant and was provided uncurated.

The immunoSEQ Assay, a bias-controlled multiplex PCR, was used to amplify TCRbeta CDR3 regions from genomic DNA. As for how the authors treated the data: Nucleated cell counts per sample were estimated from amplification of reference gene primers within the assay. To quantify the absolute abundance of each unique TCRbeta CDR3 rearrangement, sequence reads were collapsed and filtered. Productive Simpson clonality was computed per sample as the square root of Simpson's diversity index over productive rearrangements. Imported from immuneACCESS, the table was reduced by TCRdb to in-frame sequences with V and J called. These copies leave out some clones; in studies compared against another copy, an unresolved V gene accounts for under half, and the cause of the remainder is not known. V and J calls and clone size come straight from that table; D and trimming were deduced from the DNA. This sample has 150,000 to 200,000 clones in its table, and roughly 90% of those were observed once. Approximately 0.56% of the sample goes to the ten largest clones.

Collaborating institutions collected whole blood in K2EDTA tubes following their own protocols. For TCRbeta analysis, collaborator samples were shipped as frozen whole blood, as isolated PBMCs, or as DNA extracted from either sample type. About this clone itself: No antigen is known for it. Base qualities are missing; no much larger clone stands one base away.

The CDR3 sequence holds 14 residues, the cysteine and phenylalanine included. Only the CDR3 region is kept as DNA, spanning 42 bases read in frame from base 1. The germline V gene gives CDR1 as SGDLS and CDR2 as YYNGEE. The trim is 4 bases for V and 4 bases for J, with a gap of 14 bases between the germline ends. The V and J genes are TRBV9 and TRBJ1-2; a tentative D call is TRBD1 (6 bases match). Specimen: peripheral blood. This clonotype was sampled from a man aged 45-65 years with acute or convalescent COVID-19. Here is the DNA: TGTGCCAGCAGCTCAGCGGGGGCGGTCTATGGCTACACCTTC. It codes for CASSSAGAVYGYTF. Reference TRBV9 and TRBJ1-2 proteins supply the regions before and after the CDR3; the full variable domain is: DSGVTQTPKHLITATGQRVTLRCSPRSGDLSVYWYQQSLDQGLQFLIQYYNGEERAKGNILERFSAQQFPDLHSELNLSSLELGDSALYFCASSSAGAVYGYTFGSGTRLTVV.